This T cell receptor (beta chain) was recovered during a study of regulatory T cells in long-lasting Graves disease (dated by TCRdb to the early 2020s). Some background on the complete study: Persistent Graves' disease was defined as persistently positive TSH receptor autoantibodies together with antithyroid drug treatment for over 5 years. Persistent Graves' disease patients were compared with newly diagnosed Graves' disease patients by peripheral blood TCR sequencing and RNA sequencing. The study was registered as a clinical trial and conducted in China. TCR sequencing covered some 13 persistent and 20 newly diagnosed Graves' disease patients, around 33 samples in total. In the clinical cohort, patients with persistent Graves' disease had used antithyroid drugs for an average of around 10 years.

Broad study findings and their caveats: Patients with persistent disease shared more public clonotypes (approximately 2,500) than newly diagnosed patients did (approximately 990). Lower TCR Shannon entropy and fewer highly expanded clones were observed in persistent Graves' disease patients than in newly diagnosed patients, which suggested clonal expansion. Only peripheral blood was studied, because thyroid tissue, the primary lesion, was inaccessible. TRBV28, TRBJ1-2 and TRBJ2-5 were preferentially used in persistent disease, while TRBV20-1 and TRBJ2-1 were favored in newly diagnosed disease. The authors noted that the small sample size was a limitation that may lower accuracy. Sequencing and analysis were restricted to the TCR beta chain.

The protocol used for the library was multiplex PCR. Sequenced on an Illumina HiSeq 4000. CDR3 regions were amplified by Arm-PCR with iRepertoire HTBI primers to construct TCR beta libraries. Before sequencing, the PCR products underwent gel purification. Under the source paper's analysis protocol: Gene usage analysis of CDR3 amino acid clonotypes used the 60 to 75 TRBV and around 14 TRBJ segments found across samples. COPE and FqMerger were used to merge the filtered high-quality paired reads into contigs. BLAST was used to align contigs to IMGT TRBV, TRBD and TRBJ reference genes, with CDR3 defined following IMGT. Any clonotype with a frequency above 0.1% was classified as a highly expanded clone. Shannon entropy served as the measure of repertoire diversity, while the Gini coefficient captured V-J evenness. A clonotype found in more than one individual was treated as public. TCRdb passed the public sequencing reads through fastp at Q25 and MiXCR, retaining productive beta sequences. Rows are combined by CDR3 protein, so each entry shows the most common genes and DNA. Clone size and V and J calls follow TCRdb, not the original study. Across this sample there are about 430,000 distinct CDR3 sequences, with 21% seen only once. The ten largest clones capture over 11% of the sample.

This clonotype was detected many times. The antigen it binds to is not known. Per-base qualities were not stored, and no clone one base away is much larger. Between the V and J ends, shortened by 5 bases and 3 bases respectively, the junction contains 16 bases. From the cysteine up to the phenylalanine, the CDR3 has a length of 14 residues. The read is trimmed to its CDR3 DNA, 42 bases read in frame from base 1. As encoded in the germline V gene (reference sequence), CDR1 is DFQATT while CDR2 is SNEGSKA. In light of the paper, this sample's time point label describes: persistent/refractory GD, antithyroid drugs over 5 years with positive TRAb. RNA was extracted from PBMCs in TRIzol for both TCR sequencing and RNA sequencing. Graves' disease was diagnosed according to American Thyroid Association guidelines. Patients for the study were recruited at an endocrinology department in Xi'an, China. Each patient gave approximately 9.7 milliliters of peripheral blood, collected in an EDTA anticoagulant tube. Ficoll Paque Plus density gradient separation was used to isolate PBMCs, and no further T cell sorting was done. An Agilent 2100 Bioanalyzer and agarose gel were used to assess RNA quality, and a NanoDrop 2000 was used to measure RNA concentration.

The source material was peripheral blood mononuclear cells (PBMCs), sampled when the disease was refractory, from a patient treated with antithyroid drugs. This sequence originates from a female donor with Graves disease. Recombination connected TRBV20-1 to TRBJ2-5, with TRBD1 tentatively as D gene (6 bases match). CDR3 protein: CSAHRALREETQYF. At the DNA level, the sequence is TGCAGTGCTCACAGGGCACTGCGGGAAGAGACCCAGTACTTC.